A selection of T cell receptor beta chains follows, all from one sample in a study of T-cell memory formation after mild COVID-19. TCRdb re-derived calls from the 5' RACE reads in MiXCR, one entry per CDR3 protein. The sample includes roughly 600,000 distinct CDR3 sequences, roughly 18% of them seen just once. Sequencing was done on a sample of PBMCs or a T cell subset sorted from them (not recorded which). The receptors were gathered from an adult woman who had mild COVID-19 (a few samples of this study predate the infection). Cell type and time point are not known. CDR3s leave out the opening cysteine and the closing phenylalanine or tryptophan.

v_gene	j_gene	CDR3aa
TRBV7-9	TRBJ1-1	ASSPQNSDMNTEAF
TRBV20-1	TRBJ2-3	SARGLAGVDTQY
TRBV2	TRBJ2-1	ASSAGTSGRSYNEQF
TRBV5-4	TRBJ2-7	ASSEAGGVMSYEQY
TRBV5-1	TRBJ2-7	ASSLATGRTYEQY
TRBV9	TRBJ2-3	ASSVELALGTDTQY
TRBV29-1	TRBJ1-1	SVVLGRDTEAF
TRBV7-2	TRBJ1-6	ASSLGSRNNSPLH
TRBV30	TRBJ2-5	AWSVRQGWETQY
TRBV12-3/TRBV12-4	TRBJ1-3	ASTFISGNTIY
TRBV7-9	TRBJ1-1	ASSLYEQGGVEAF
TRBV3-1	TRBJ2-7	ASSQDRVHEQY
TRBV15	TRBJ2-1	ATSSMLSTSGVYYNEQF
TRBV19	TRBJ1-1	ASSILVWGTSNTEAF
TRBV20-1	TRBJ1-5	SANQNSNQPQH
TRBV7-2	TRBJ1-4	ASSLAGSLNEKLF
TRBV12-2	TRBJ2-1	ASRSIPGQNTGGSYNEQF
TRBV10-3	TRBJ1-5	ATQGLVNQPQH
TRBV6-5	TRBJ1-5	ASTSLRGEQPQH
TRBV6-5	TRBJ2-2	ASSYSNRRTGELF
TRBV7-8	TRBJ2-1	ASSFRGGPYNEQF
TRBV21-1	TRBJ2-7	ASSPRGDAGAGEQY